This T cell receptor (beta chain) was recorded in a study of blood T cell repertoires in COVID-19. The assay was immunoSEQ multiplex PCR, and TCRdb's table has in-frame clones only and misses some. The sample has tens of thousands of clones, about 87% seen once. This CDR3 has 15 residues. The germline V gene has CDR1 LGHNT and CDR2 FRNRAP. V shed 1 base, J shed 4 bases, and the junction held 3 bases outside the gene matches. The sample was peripheral blood. This TCR was sampled from a human donor in a cohort sampled during active COVID-19. The J gene is TRBJ2-1, the V gene TRBV12-5; 8 bases are a match to TRBD2. Here the CDR3 DNA reads TGTGCTAGTGGTTTGGGCCTAGCGGGTTACAATGAGCAGTTCTTC. Its protein product is CASGLGLAGYNEQFF.